This TCR beta chain was captured in a study of molecular identifiers for immune sequencing clone quantification. Study-level findings and limits: For effector cells, clones above 20 RNA copies held over 97% of molecules; for naive cells, under 1%.

This clonotype showed up just a few times. What it recognizes is unknown. Trimming stripped 4 bases from V and 6 bases from J, with 19 bases between. In germline, CDR1 is SGDLS, CDR2 YYNGEE. The CDR3 totals 15 residues. Previously described methods and listed TCR primers produced bulk TCR libraries. TCRdb redid the calling of the PCR reads with MiXCR, one entry per CDR3 protein. The data show over 300,000 distinct CDR3 sequences, roughly a quarter seen once. Input for naive CD8 libraries was 20,000 to 1,000,000 sorted cells; the RNA fraction used was 10%, 30% or 50%. As CD8+CD4-CCR7+CD45RA+ cells, naive CD8 T cells were sorted.

This chain uses TRBV9 with TRBJ1-1; the D gene is possibly TRBD1 (6 bases). Material: naive CD8+ T cells from blood, with Jurkat cell RNA spiked in. Subset reported: FACS-sorted CD8+CD4-CCR7+CD45RA+ naive T cells. The receptor was isolated from a human donor in good health. Some libraries in this study had Jurkat cell RNA spiked in. The CDR3 DNA reads TGTGCCAGCAGCCCTTCAAGGGGGGGGGTGCCTGAAGCTTTCTTT. Translating it yields CASSPSRGGVPEAFF.